Listed below are T cell receptor beta chains from one sample, sequenced in a study of identical twins. TCRdb used MiXCR to reprocess the 5' RACE reads, holding one entry per CDR3 protein. The repertoire consists of about 890,000 distinct CDR3 sequences, with approximately 13% occurring once and the leading ten covering 1.5% to 2%. These sequences were also reported in another study, on yellow fever vaccine responses in identical twins.

The sequencing sample was made of PBMCs. These receptors were obtained from a woman between 18 and 29 years old in good health. CDR3s include the opening cysteine and the closing phenylalanine or tryptophan. The D gene is left open where the match is weak. A row's size may be missing; if present it is once, few, many or a size class.

>NA|many|TRBJ2-1|11|TRBV12-3/TRBV12-4
CASSLKGEQFF
TGTGCCAGCAGTTTAAAGGGTGAGCAGTTCTTC
>TRBD2|many|TRBJ2-2|14|TRBV5-1
CASSSGGAGGELFF
TGCGCCAGCAGCTCCGGGGGGGCCGGCGGGGAGCTGTTTTTT
>NA|NA|TRBJ2-2|17|TRBV7-8
CASSLGRQPLNTGELFF
TGTGCCAGCAGCTTAGGGCGACAGCCTTTGAACACCGGGGAGCTGTTTTTT
>NA|few|TRBJ1-4|19|TRBV11-1
CASSGNGPFAGHVGEKLFF
TGTGCCAGCAGCGGAAATGGGCCTTTCGCCGGCCATGTGGGAGAAAAACTGTTTTTT
>TRBD2|many|TRBJ2-7|15|TRBV7-9
CASSLTSGRNYEQYF
TGTGCCAGCAGCTTAACTAGCGGGAGAAACTACGAGCAGTACTTC
>NA|NA|TRBJ2-2|15|TRBV6-4
CASSSLAGATGELFF
TGTGCCAGCAGTAGCCTGGCGGGGGCGACCGGGGAGCTGTTTTTT
>NA|few|TRBJ2-1|16|TRBV27
CASRPLDGYSYNEQFF
TGTGCCAGCAGACCCTTGGACGGATACTCCTACAATGAGCAGTTCTTC
>TRBD2|many|TRBJ2-3|14|TRBV29-1
CSVEVAGGSDTQYF
TGCAGCGTTGAAGTGGCGGGGGGTTCGGATACGCAGTATTTT
>NA|few|TRBJ2-3|15|TRBV5-1
CASSLEGGFTDTQYF
TGCGCCAGCAGCTTGGAAGGGGGATTCACAGATACGCAGTATTTT
>NA|many|TRBJ1-5|15|TRBV15
CATSSDRGGGQPQHF
TGTGCCACCAGCAGTGATCGGGGCGGAGGTCAGCCCCAGCATTTT
>TRBD1|many|TRBJ1-5|16|TRBV10-3
CAISVDRTGNNQPQHF
TGTGCCATCAGTGTCGACCGGACAGGAAACAATCAGCCCCAGCATTTT
>NA|few|TRBJ2-2|18|TRBV18
CASSPTSAGLPGTGELFF
TGTGCCAGCTCACCAACATCCGCAGGGCTGCCGGGAACCGGGGAGCTGTTTTTT
>TRBD2|few|TRBJ2-4|13|TRBV7-9
CASSFLAGDIQYF
TGTGCCAGCAGCTTCCTAGCGGGGGACATTCAGTACTTC
>NA|few|TRBJ2-2|14|TRBV6-1
CASSAPANTGELFF
TGTGCCAGCTCCGCGCCGGCCAACACCGGGGAGCTGTTTTTT
>NA|NA|TRBJ2-5|14|TRBV29-1
CSVEILRTEETQYF
TGCAGCGTAGAGATCTTGCGGACAGAAGAGACCCAGTACTTC
>TRBD2|NA|TRBJ2-2|18|TRBV11-2
CASSRIPGSSGEDGELFF
TGTGCCAGCAGCCGCATACCGGGGTCTAGCGGGGAAGACGGGGAGCTGTTTTTT
>TRBD2|few|TRBJ2-7|14|TRBV10-3
CAISGLAGDYEQYF
TGTGCCATCAGTGGACTAGCGGGAGATTACGAGCAGTACTTC
>TRBD2|NA|TRBJ2-5|15|TRBV27
CASSYSSGEQETQYF
TGTGCCAGCAGTTATTCTAGCGGGGAACAAGAGACCCAGTACTTC
>NA|many|TRBJ1-3|14|TRBV2
CASSEVVSGNTIYF
TGTGCCAGCAGTGAGGTAGTCTCTGGAAACACCATATATTTT
>TRBD2|few|TRBJ2-3|16|TRBV5-1
CASSLAVAGGTDTQYF
TGCGCCAGCAGCTTGGCCGTAGCGGGCGGTACAGATACGCAGTATTTT
>TRBD1|NA|TRBJ1-1|15|TRBV24-1
CATSDSRGPWTEAFF
TGTGCCACCAGTGATTCAAGGGGGCCCTGGACTGAAGCTTTCTTT
>NA|few|TRBJ1-5|14|TRBV24-1
CATSKGAVGQPQHF
TGTGCCACCAGTAAAGGAGCTGTTGGGCAGCCCCAGCATTTT
>TRBD2|NA|TRBJ2-1|20|TRBV11-3
CASSLDGLAGGEYSYNEQFF
TGTGCCAGCAGCTTAGATGGACTAGCGGGAGGGGAATACTCCTACAATGAGCAGTTCTTC
>NA|few|TRBJ2-7|18|TRBV29-1
CSVEDKGQGSGSPYEQYF
TGCAGCGTTGAAGATAAAGGACAGGGTAGCGGGAGCCCCTACGAGCAGTACTTC
>TRBD1|NA|TRBJ1-1|14|TRBV2
CATRQGAMGTEAFF
TGTGCCACACGACAGGGGGCTATGGGGACTGAAGCTTTCTTT
>NA|many|TRBJ1-5|15|TRBV12-3/TRBV12-4
CASSQGRYSNQPQHF
TGTGCCAGCAGTCAAGGACGGTATAGCAATCAGCCCCAGCATTTT
>NA|many|TRBJ2-1|14|TRBV5-1
CASSLDRRDNEQFF
TGCGCCAGCAGCTTGGACAGGAGGGACAATGAGCAGTTCTTC
>TRBD2|NA|TRBJ2-7|13|TRBV28
CASTLAGFYEQYF
TGTGCCAGCACACTAGCGGGTTTCTACGAGCAGTACTTC
>NA|many|TRBJ1-1|13|TRBV3-1
CASSHARGSEAFF
TGTGCCAGCAGCCACGCACGGGGCTCTGAAGCTTTCTTT
>NA|NA|TRBJ2-2|14|TRBV12-3/TRBV12-4
CATKPGTTTGELFF
TGTGCCACCAAACCCGGGACGACCACCGGGGAGCTGTTTTTT
>NA|few|TRBJ2-7|14|TRBV15
CATSRDPATYEQYF
TGTGCCACCAGCAGAGATCCGGCGACCTACGAGCAGTACTTC
>TRBD2|NA|TRBJ2-2|16|TRBV7-9
CASSAPSGPNTGELFF
TGTGCCAGCAGCGCCCCTAGCGGACCGAACACCGGGGAGCTGTTTTTT
>TRBD1|NA|TRBJ2-1|15|TRBV2
CASSDGRQGNNEQFF
TGTGCCAGCAGTGATGGAAGACAGGGGAACAATGAGCAGTTCTTC
>TRBD2|few|TRBJ2-1|16|TRBV2
CASTEGASGRIDEQFF
TGTGCCAGCACCGAAGGGGCTAGCGGGAGGATCGATGAGCAGTTCTTC
>NA|few|TRBJ1-5|14|TRBV28
CASSFAGESQPQHF
TGTGCCAGCAGTTTCGCAGGGGAGTCTCAGCCCCAGCATTTT
>NA|NA|TRBJ2-1|14|TRBV7-9
CASSPGWGPNEQFF
TGTGCCAGCAGCCCCGGGTGGGGTCCCAATGAGCAGTTCTTC
>NA|many|TRBJ2-3|13|TRBV12-3/TRBV12-4
CASRPQRADTQYF
TGTGCCAGCAGACCTCAACGGGCGGATACGCAGTATTTT
>TRBD2|NA|TRBJ2-7|15|TRBV7-9
CASSSTGLAGSEQYF
TGTGCCAGCAGCTCGACCGGGCTAGCGGGAAGCGAGCAGTACTTC
>NA|NA|TRBJ2-1|15|TRBV11-3
CASSLEAGEDNEQFF
TGTGCCAGCAGCTTAGAGGCAGGGGAGGACAATGAGCAGTTCTTC
>TRBD2|NA|TRBJ2-5|15|TRBV12-3/TRBV12-4
CASSPPLAGVETQYF
TGTGCCAGCAGCCCTCCTTTAGCGGGAGTGGAGACCCAGTACTTC
>NA|few|TRBJ2-2|15|TRBV5-1
CASSPDGSGTGELFF
TGCGCCAGCAGCCCGGACGGGTCAGGCACCGGGGAGCTGTTTTTT
>NA|few|TRBJ2-7|11|TRBV2
CASSVAYEQYF
TGTGCCAGCAGTGTCGCCTACGAGCAGTACTTC
>TRBD1|many|TRBJ2-3|16|TRBV2
CASSEKGAGWTDTQYF
TGTGCCAGCAGTGAAAAGGGGGCCGGTTGGACAGATACGCAGTATTTT
>TRBD2|few|TRBJ2-1|16|TRBV7-9
CASSDTSGSAYNEQFF
TGTGCCAGCAGCGACACTAGCGGGAGCGCCTACAATGAGCAGTTCTTC
>NA|once|TRBJ2-5|14|TRBV29-1
CSVALVAGTETQYF
TGCAGCGTTGCCCTAGTGGCGGGGACGGAGACCCAGTACTTC
>TRBD2|NA|TRBJ2-7|15|TRBV29-1
CSVEDPGRETYEQYF
TGCAGCGTTGAAGATCCCGGGAGGGAGACCTACGAGCAGTACTTC
>TRBD1|NA|TRBJ1-1|18|TRBV20-1
CSARAISLRDRVHTEAFF
TGCAGTGCTAGAGCCATCTCCCTCCGGGACAGGGTTCACACTGAAGCTTTCTTT
>NA|few|TRBJ2-1|13|TRBV5-6
CASSLGWGDEQFF
TGTGCCAGCAGCTTGGGATGGGGCGATGAGCAGTTCTTC
>NA|few|TRBJ2-3|17|TRBV5-1
CASSPRDTGLLTDTQYF
TGCGCCAGCAGTCCGAGGGATACAGGGCTTCTTACAGATACGCAGTATTTT
>TRBD2|many|TRBJ2-5|14|TRBV20-1
CSGRLAGGQETQYF
TGCAGTGGAAGACTAGCGGGAGGCCAAGAGACCCAGTACTTC
>NA|few|TRBJ2-7|13|TRBV20-1
CSANQDSSYEQYF
TGCAGTGCTAATCAGGATAGCTCCTACGAGCAGTACTTC
>NA|NA|TRBJ2-3|15|TRBV7-9
CASSSWSENADTQYF
TGTGCCAGCAGCTCCTGGTCGGAAAACGCGGATACGCAGTATTTT